One T cell receptor (beta chain) is described in this entry. The sample comes from a study of blood T cell repertoires in COVID-19. Germline V gives CDR1 SGHTS, CDR2 YDEGEE. The CDR3 is made up of 15 amino acids. Trimming cost V 1 base and J 2 bases; bases outside gene matches: 5. Sequencing used immunoSEQ multiplex PCR; TCRdb keeps in-frame clones, though not all of them. The sample contains 40,000 to 50,000 clones, about 86% of which appear only once. The chain has TRBV5-8 and TRBJ2-5; 7 bases match TRBD1. Sequencing was done on a sample of PBMCs or T cells enriched from blood (not recorded which). The source of this sequence is a woman between 50 and 59 years old who had recovered from COVID-19. CDR3 sequence: CASSLWGQTQETQYF. The CDR3 nucleotides read TGTGCCAGCAGCTTGTGGGGACAGACTCAAGAGACCCAGTACTTC.